The 15 T cell receptor beta chains listed next were all sequenced from one sample in a study of blood T cells in healthy people across ages (dated by TCRdb to about 2015). The library was generated by 5' RACE. TCRdb records Illumina HiSeq 2500 as the sequencer. The second PCR ran for about 6 to 12 cycles and used a J-beta primer mix along with a sample-barcoded 5' primer. TCRdb itself trimmed the public reads at Q25 with fastp, ran MiXCR and retained productive beta chains. Entries are consolidated by CDR3 protein sequence, retaining the most common genes and DNA. The sample table contains roughly 800,000 distinct CDR3 sequences; only one count was recorded for 58% of them. Jointly, the top ten make up around 22% of the sample. What was sequenced was blood. The source is a man in his thirties or forties in good health.

This clonotype has more than one count but fewer than ten. The chain combines TRBV27 with TRBJ2-1; 9 nucleotides line up with TRBD1. The CDR3 loop spans 15 amino acids. Germline lookup yields CDR1 MNHEY and CDR2 SMNVEV (reference sequence). The V and J ends lost 7 bases and 8 bases, in that order; junction bases with no gene match: 12. The CDR3 here is CASKGAGQGEDEQFF. The CDR3 nucleotides are TGTGCCAGCAAGGGGGCGGGACAGGGCGAAGATGAGCAGTTCTTC.

J is TRBJ2-7 and V is TRBV6-2 or TRBV6-3; no clear D gene. The CDR3 loop spans 17 amino acids. Germline V gene sequence: CDR1 MNHEY, CDR2 SVGEGT. V was shortened by 0 bases and J by 0 bases, with 15 bases between the two germline ends. CDR3 coding DNA: TGTGCCAGCAGTTACTCAACTGACTGGAAGAACTCCTACGAGCAGTACTTC. Its protein product is CASSYSTDWKNSYEQYF.

The sample holds one count of this clonotype. V and J are TRBV4-2 and TRBJ2-4, with 10 bases fitting TRBD2. The DNA matches TRBJ2-7 better at its end, which makes the J call doubtful. Germline V CDR1 and CDR2: LGHNA, YNFKEQ. This CDR3 is 16 amino acids long. In DNA form, the CDR3 reads TGTGCCAGCAGCCAAGTATATCGGACTAGCGGCTACGAGCAGTACTTC. Protein: CASSQVYRTSGYEQYF.

This chain joins TRBV20-1 and TRBJ2-4; 9 bases line up with TRBD2. The DNA end lines up better with TRBJ2-7; the J call may be wrong. CDR3 length equals 15 residues. CDR1 and CDR2 from the germline V gene are DFQATT and SNEGSKA (reference sequence). The CDR3 nucleotides read TGCAGTGCAACCAGCTTGGCTAGCGGGGCCTACGAGCAGTACTTC. It translates to CSATSLASGAYEQYF.

This clonotype was observed a single time. The chain couples TRBV18 to TRBJ2-1; TRBD2 is a possible D gene (6 bases). Trimming stripped 3 bases from V and 8 bases from J, with 11 bases between. CDR3 length: 13 amino acids. CDR1 KGHSH and CDR2 LQKENI come from the germline V gene. The CDR3: CASSPGEADEQFF. The CDR3, as DNA: TGTGCCAGCTCACCCGGGGAGGCGGATGAGCAGTTCTTC.

The gene calls are TRBV7-8 and TRBJ2-2, with TRBD2 matching over 7 bases. The germline CDR1 and CDR2 sequences are SGHVS and FQNEAQ. V lost 5 bases, J lost 0 bases, and 3 bases stayed unmatched. The CDR3 is 15 residues long. The CDR3, as DNA: TGTGCCAGCAGCCGAAGCGGGGCGAACACCGGGGAGCTGTTTTTT. It specifies CASSRSGANTGELFF.

This clonotype has just one count. The chain recombines TRBV28 with TRBJ2-7; 9 nucleotides match TRBD1. Germline V gene lookup returns CDR1 MDHEN and CDR2 SYDVKM. After removal of 9 bases from V and 4 bases from J, the junction contained 7 bases not matched to a gene. This CDR3 is built from 13 residues. Here the CDR3 reads CASSGTGRYEQYV. CDR3 in DNA: TGTGCCAGTTCCGGGACAGGGAGATACGAGCAGTACGTC.

This clonotype showed up just a few times. CDR3 DNA sequence: TGCGCCAGCAGCCAAGATATGGCTACCCGGGAGATGAACACTGAAGCTTTCTTT. Its protein is CASSQDMATREMNTEAFF. The rearrangement joins TRBV4-3 to TRBJ1-1; no firm D call. The V gene lost 0 bases and the J gene lost 0 bases, with 17 bases spanning the gap. The CDR3 is 18 residues long. CDR1 is LGHNA, CDR2 YSLEER, per germline.

The genes are TRBV3-1 and TRBJ1-2; D is uncertain. This CDR3 is 15 amino acids long. Germline V CDR1 and CDR2: LGHDT, YNNKEL (reference sequence). V was pared by 4 bases and J by 0 bases, with 12 bases between. The CDR3 here is CASSLLGIANYGYTF. CDR3 sequence (DNA): TGTGCCAGCAGCCTACTCGGGATAGCTAACTATGGCTACACCTTC.

The V and J genes are TRBV12-5 and TRBJ2-5; D is uncertain. The V gene's germline CDR1 is LGHNT and CDR2 FRNRAP. This CDR3 spans 14 amino acids. Trimming shortened V by 2 bases and J by 3 bases, and 10 bases separated the two germline ends. CDR3 region: CASGLPDHEETQYF. In DNA, the CDR3 is TGTGCTAGTGGTTTGCCGGACCACGAAGAGACCCAGTACTTC.

The chain is built from TRBV9 and TRBJ1-2; tentatively, D is TRBD1 (5 bases). The germline V gene encodes CDR1 SGDLS and CDR2 YYNGEE. The ends were cut back, 3 bases at V and 4 bases at J, with 7 bases in the middle. This CDR3 is built from 12 residues. As DNA, the CDR3 is TGTGCCAGCAGCGGACAGCGCTATGGCTACACCTTC. Translated, it gives CASSGQRYGYTF.

V gene TRBV20-1 combines with J gene TRBJ1-2, with a possible D match to TRBD1 (5 bases). Germline V lookup: CDR1 DFQATT, CDR2 SNEGSKA (reference sequence). This CDR3 spans 15 amino acids. V was pared by 6 bases and J by 2 bases, with 19 bases between. This CDR3 reads CSAFLPTDMNYGYTF. CDR3 DNA sequence: TGCAGTGCCTTCTTACCGACAGACATGAACTATGGCTACACCTTC.

This clonotype was observed a few times. The rearrangement joins TRBV6-5 to TRBJ1-2, with D possibly TRBD1 on 6 matching bases. V was shortened by 2 bases and J by 8 bases, with 15 bases between the two germline ends. Looked up from germline, CDR1 is MNHEY and CDR2 is SVGAGI. This CDR3 is built from 14 residues. As DNA, the CDR3 is TGTGCCAGCAGTTACCCCGGACAGAAAACAGGCTACACCTTC. Its translation: CASSYPGQKTGYTF.

J is TRBJ2-3 and V is TRBV3-1, with D perhaps TRBD2 (7 bases). Germline V CDR1 and CDR2: LGHDT, YNNKEL (reference sequence). V was trimmed by 0 bases and J by 5 bases, leaving 21 bases between them. The CDR3 covers 18 residues. CDR3 protein: CASSQDGGGGGFEDTQYF. Here the CDR3 DNA reads TGTGCCAGCAGCCAAGACGGAGGGGGGGGAGGATTTGAAGATACGCAGTATTTT.

There are many counts of this clonotype. The CDR3 protein is CSARELAGVETQYF. The CDR3 DNA reads as TGCAGTGCTAGAGAGCTAGCGGGAGTTGAGACCCAGTACTTC. The rearrangement uses TRBV20-1 and TRBJ2-5; 10 positions match TRBD2. CDR3 length: 14 residues. Germline CDR1 reads DFQATT; CDR2 reads SNEGSKA (reference sequence). The V and J ends lost 0 bases and 5 bases, in that order; junction bases with no gene match: 3.